This T cell receptor (beta chain) stems from a study of blood T cell repertoires in COVID-19. Clones were sequenced by immunoSEQ multiplex PCR, and TCRdb holds only the in-frame ones, with some missing. The sample includes 150,000 to 200,000 clones, more than 80% of them seen just once. Patients from Seattle were sampled longitudinally, starting during active infection. Germline V CDR1 and CDR2: MNHEY, SVGAGI. V was pared by 4 bases and J by 7 bases, with 9 bases of the junction left unmatched. The CDR3 covers 15 residues. This clonotype originated in a woman aged 55-69 years with COVID-19, enrolled during active disease. The chain joins TRBV6-5 to TRBJ1-5; the match to TRBD1 covers 8 bases. Sequenced sample: peripheral blood. The CDR3 loop reads CASSSVGTGRQPQHF. DNA of the CDR3: TGTGCCAGCAGTTCCGTTGGGACAGGTAGACAGCCCCAGCATTTT.